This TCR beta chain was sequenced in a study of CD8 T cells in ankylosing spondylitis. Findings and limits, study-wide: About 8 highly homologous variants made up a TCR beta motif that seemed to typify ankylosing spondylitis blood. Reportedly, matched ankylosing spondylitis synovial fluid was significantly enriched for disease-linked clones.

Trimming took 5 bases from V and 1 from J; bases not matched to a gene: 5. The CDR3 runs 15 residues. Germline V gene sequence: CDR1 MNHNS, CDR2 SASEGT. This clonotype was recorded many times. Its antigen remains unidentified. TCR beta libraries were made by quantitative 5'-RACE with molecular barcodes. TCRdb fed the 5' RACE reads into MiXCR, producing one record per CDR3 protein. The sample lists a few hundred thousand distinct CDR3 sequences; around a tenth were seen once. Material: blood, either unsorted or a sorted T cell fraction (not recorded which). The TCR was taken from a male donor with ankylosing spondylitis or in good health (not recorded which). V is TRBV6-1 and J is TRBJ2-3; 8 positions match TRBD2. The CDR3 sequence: CASSLSAGGTDTQYF. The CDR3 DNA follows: TGTGCCAGCAGTCTCTCAGCGGGGGGCACAGATACGCAGTATTTT.